This TCR beta chain came from a study of low-dose radiotherapy and immunotherapy resistance in tumors (dated by TCRdb to 2022 to 2024). About the full investigation: Patients in Cohort 1 were given 0.5 Gy per fraction every 2 weeks, and the prescribed total PTV dose was 6.5 Gy. Cyclophosphamide 200 mg/m2 was given intravenously every two weeks, one day before each radiation and immunotherapy administration. Patients were given nivolumab as a 240 mg flat dose every two weeks and ipilimumab at 1 mg/kg every six weeks, with both drugs delivered intravenously. The translational analysis covered eight patients: three from the first dose cohort and the first five from the second dose cohort. Trial participants were not randomized into treatment groups. Cohort 2 received 1 Gy per fraction every two weeks, with a total of 13 Gy over 26 weeks. Starting on cycle 1 day 1, patients took 300 mg of aspirin by mouth once a day for four cycles.

This clonotype has at least ten counts. The clone's antigen remains unknown. Per-base quality was not reported, and no clone a single base away is much larger than it. These reads were obtained on an Illumina HiSeq 2500. Superscript III and a set of TRAV- and TRBV-specific primers were used to synthesize first-strand cDNA, so that both TCRalpha and TCRbeta chains were covered. TCRs were amplified for 20 to 25 PCR cycles with Phusion, using a constant-region primer paired with the adapter attached to the V primers. The isolated mRNA was amplified using the MessageAmp II aRNA Amplification Kit, with in vitro transcription performed for around 16 hours at 37 degrees C. mRNA for TCR sequencing was isolated with the Dynabeads mRNA DIRECT Purification Kit. Indexed Illumina adapters were added in a second Phusion PCR of roughly 27 cycles, and the PCR products were purified with AMPure XP beads. The original pipeline was this. Using custom Perl scripts, TCR sequences encoding the same protein were pooled, out-of-frame sequences were removed, and the abundance of each clonotype was computed. TCR sequences supported by only a single read were excluded from analysis. Repertoire metrics included Shannon entropy, Gini index, clonality, richness, and frequency of TCRs shared between repertoires. The raw public reads went through TCRdb reprocessing: fastp at Q25, MiXCR clone calling, in-frame beta chains kept. Every entry covers one CDR3 protein and lists the most common genes and DNA from its rows. The V and J calls reflect TCRdb's pipeline rather than the authors' work. The table for this sample lists 95,000 to 100,000 distinct CDR3 sequences; less than 25% of them were counted only once. The ten most abundant clones make up approximately 4% of the sample.

Interpreted using the paper, the time point label stands for: after trial treatment. According to the study, the label for this sample's treatment or condition signals: LDRT plus nivolumab, ipilimumab, low-dose cyclophosphamide and aspirin (RACIN trial). The donors took part in RACIN, a single-arm, phase I, dose-escalation trial that combined nivolumab, ipilimumab, aspirin, low-dose cyclophosphamide and low-dose radiotherapy. Eligible patients had advanced, TIL-negative solid tumors. The CDR3 covers 15 residues, taking in both the cysteine and the phenylalanine. Only the CDR3 DNA stays, 45 bases, in frame from base 1. The germline V gene specifies SGDLS as CDR1 and YYNGEE as CDR2. V is pared back by 2 bases and J by 3 bases, with 12 bases lying between the germline termini.

The sequence came from a male donor with prostate cancer. The chain uses TRBV9 and TRBJ2-1; the D gene is tentatively TRBD1 or TRBD2, each matching 5 bases. The source material was PBMCs, sampled after low-dose radiotherapy plus immunotherapy. The CDR3 amino acid sequence is: CASSVGDGSYNEQFF. Read as DNA, the sequence is TGTGCCAGCAGCGTGGGGGATGGCAGCTACAATGAGCAGTTCTTC.